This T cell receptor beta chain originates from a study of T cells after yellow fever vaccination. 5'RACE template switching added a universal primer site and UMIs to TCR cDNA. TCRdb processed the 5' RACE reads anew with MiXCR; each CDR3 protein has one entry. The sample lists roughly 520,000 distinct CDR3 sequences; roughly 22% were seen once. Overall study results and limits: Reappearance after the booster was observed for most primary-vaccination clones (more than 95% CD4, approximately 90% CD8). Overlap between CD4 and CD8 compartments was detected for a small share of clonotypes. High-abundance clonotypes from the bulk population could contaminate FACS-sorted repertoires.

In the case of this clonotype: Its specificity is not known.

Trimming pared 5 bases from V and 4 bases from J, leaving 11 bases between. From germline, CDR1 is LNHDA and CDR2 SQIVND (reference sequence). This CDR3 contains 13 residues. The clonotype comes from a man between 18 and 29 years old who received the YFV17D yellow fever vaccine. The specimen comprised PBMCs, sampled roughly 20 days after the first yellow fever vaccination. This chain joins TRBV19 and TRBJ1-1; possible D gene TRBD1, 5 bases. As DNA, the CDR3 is TGTGCCAGTAGTGGGGGGACGGCCACTGAAGCTTTCTTT. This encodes CASSGGTATEAFF.